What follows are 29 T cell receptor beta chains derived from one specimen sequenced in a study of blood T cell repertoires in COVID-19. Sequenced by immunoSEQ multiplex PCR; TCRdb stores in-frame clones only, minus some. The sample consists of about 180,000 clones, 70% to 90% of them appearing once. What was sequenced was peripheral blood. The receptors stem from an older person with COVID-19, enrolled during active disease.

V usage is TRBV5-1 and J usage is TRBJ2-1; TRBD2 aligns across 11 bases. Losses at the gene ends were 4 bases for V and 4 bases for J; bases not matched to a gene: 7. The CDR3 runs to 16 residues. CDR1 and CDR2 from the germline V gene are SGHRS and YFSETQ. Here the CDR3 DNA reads TGCGCCAGCAGCCCCATGACTAGCGGGGAATACAATGAGCAGTTCTTC. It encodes CASSPMTSGEYNEQFF.

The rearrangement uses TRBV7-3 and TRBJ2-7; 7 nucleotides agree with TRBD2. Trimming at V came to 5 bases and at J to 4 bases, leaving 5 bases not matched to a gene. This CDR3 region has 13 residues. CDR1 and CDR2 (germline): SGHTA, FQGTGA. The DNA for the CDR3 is TGTGCCAGCAGCCTTACGGGGGGATACGAGCAGTACTTC. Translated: CASSLTGGYEQYF. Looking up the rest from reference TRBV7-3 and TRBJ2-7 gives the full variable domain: GAGVSQTPSNKVTEKGKYVELRCDPISGHTALYWYRQSLGQGPEFLIYFQGTGAADDSGLPNDRFFAVRPEGSVSTLKIQRTERGDSAVYLCASSLTGGYEQYFGPGTRLTVT.

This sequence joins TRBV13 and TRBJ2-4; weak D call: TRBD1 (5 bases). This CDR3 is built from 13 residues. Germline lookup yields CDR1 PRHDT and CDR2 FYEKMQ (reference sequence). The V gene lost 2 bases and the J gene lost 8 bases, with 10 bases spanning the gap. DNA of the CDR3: TGTGCCAGCAGCTTACAGGGTGGTTACATTCAGTACTTC. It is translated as CASSLQGGYIQYF.

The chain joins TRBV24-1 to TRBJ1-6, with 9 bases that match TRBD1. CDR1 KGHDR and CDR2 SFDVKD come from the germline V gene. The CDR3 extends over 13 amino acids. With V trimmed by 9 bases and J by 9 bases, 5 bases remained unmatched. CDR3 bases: TGTGCCACCTCGGGACAGGGAGGTTCACCCCTCCACTTT. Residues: CATSGQGGSPLHF.

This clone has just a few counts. As DNA, the CDR3 is TGTGCCATCAGAACCGGACTAGCGGGAGTAACTAATGAGCAGTTCTTC. This sequence encodes CAIRTGLAGVTNEQFF. V gene TRBV10-3 combines with J gene TRBJ2-1; TRBD2 aligns across 13 bases. J was trimmed by 7 bases and V by 6 bases; bases with no gene match: 9. Germline V lookup: CDR1 ENHRY, CDR2 SYGVKD. This CDR3 contains 16 residues.

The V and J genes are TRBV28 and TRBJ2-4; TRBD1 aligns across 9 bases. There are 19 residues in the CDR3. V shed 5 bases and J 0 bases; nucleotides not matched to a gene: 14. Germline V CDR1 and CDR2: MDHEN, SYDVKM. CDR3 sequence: CASSPVGGQGKGAKNIQYF. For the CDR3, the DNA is TGTGCCAGCAGTCCCGTTGGGGGACAGGGCAAAGGAGCCAAAAACATTCAGTACTTC.

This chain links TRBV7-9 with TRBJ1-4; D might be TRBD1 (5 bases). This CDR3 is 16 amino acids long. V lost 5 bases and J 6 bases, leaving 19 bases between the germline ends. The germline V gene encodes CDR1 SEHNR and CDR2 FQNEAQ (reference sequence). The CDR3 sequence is CASSPQEFQGDEKLFF. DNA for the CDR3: TGTGCCAGCAGCCCCCAGGAATTTCAGGGTGATGAAAAACTGTTTTTT.

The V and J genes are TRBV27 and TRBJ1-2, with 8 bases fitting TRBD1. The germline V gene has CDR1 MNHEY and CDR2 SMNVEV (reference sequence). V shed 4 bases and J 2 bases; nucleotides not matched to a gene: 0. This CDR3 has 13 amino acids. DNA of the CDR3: TGTGCCAGCAGTTGGACAGGGAACTATGGCTACACCTTC. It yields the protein CASSWTGNYGYTF.

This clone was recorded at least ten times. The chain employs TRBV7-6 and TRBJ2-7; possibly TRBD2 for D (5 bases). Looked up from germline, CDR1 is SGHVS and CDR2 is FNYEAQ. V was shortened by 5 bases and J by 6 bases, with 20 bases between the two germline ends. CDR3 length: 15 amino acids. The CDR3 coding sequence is TGTGCCAGCAGCCTCATAAACGGCGGGCGCGGCGAGCAGTACTTC. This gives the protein CASSLINGGRGEQYF. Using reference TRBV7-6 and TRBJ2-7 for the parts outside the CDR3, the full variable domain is GAGVSQSPRYKVTKRGQDVALRCDPISGHVSLYWYRQALGQGPEFLTYFNYEAQQDKSGLPNDRFSAERPEGSISTLTIQRTEQRDSAMYRCASSLINGGRGEQYFGPGTRLTVT.

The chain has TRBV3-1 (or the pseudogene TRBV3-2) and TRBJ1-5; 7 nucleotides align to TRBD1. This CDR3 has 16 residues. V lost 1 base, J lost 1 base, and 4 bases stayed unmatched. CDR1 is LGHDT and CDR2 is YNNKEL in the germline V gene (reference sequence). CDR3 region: CASSQGQGTSNQPQHF. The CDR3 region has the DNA TGTGCCAGCAGCCAAGGACAGGGTACAAGCAATCAGCCCCAGCATTTT.

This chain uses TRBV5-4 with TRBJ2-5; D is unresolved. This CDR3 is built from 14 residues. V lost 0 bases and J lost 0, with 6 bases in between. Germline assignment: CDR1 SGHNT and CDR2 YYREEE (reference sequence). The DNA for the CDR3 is TGTGCCAGCAGCTTGGCTTCAGACCAAGAGACCCAGTACTTC. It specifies CASSLASDQETQYF.

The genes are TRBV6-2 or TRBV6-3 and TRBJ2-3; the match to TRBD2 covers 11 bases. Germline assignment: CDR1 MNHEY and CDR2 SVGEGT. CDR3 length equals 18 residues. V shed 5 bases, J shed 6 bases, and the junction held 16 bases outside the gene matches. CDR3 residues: CASSPHPLAGVAQDTQYF. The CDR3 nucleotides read TGTGCCAGCAGTCCCCACCCACTAGCGGGAGTTGCACAGGATACGCAGTATTTT.

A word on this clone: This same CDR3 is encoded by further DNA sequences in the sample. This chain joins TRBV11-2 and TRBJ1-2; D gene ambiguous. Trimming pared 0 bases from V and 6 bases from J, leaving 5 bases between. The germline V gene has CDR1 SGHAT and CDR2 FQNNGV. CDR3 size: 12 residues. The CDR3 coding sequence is TGTGCCAGCAGCTTAGAGGGAGATGGCTACACCTTC. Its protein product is CASSLEGDGYTF. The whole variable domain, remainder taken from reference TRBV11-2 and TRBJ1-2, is EAGVAQSPRYKIIEKRQSVAFWCNPISGHATLYWYQQILGQGPKLLIQFQNNGVVDDSQLPKDRFSAERLKGVDSTLKIQPAKLEDSAVYLCASSLEGDGYTFGSGTRLTVV.

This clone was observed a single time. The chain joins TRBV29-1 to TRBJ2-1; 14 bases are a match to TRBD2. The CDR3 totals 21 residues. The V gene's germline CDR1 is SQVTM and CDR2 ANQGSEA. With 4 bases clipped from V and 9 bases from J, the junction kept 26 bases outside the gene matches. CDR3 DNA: TGCAGCGTTGCAACGCTTAGAGGGACTAGCGGGAGTCAGGAGGCTACTTTTGAGCAGTTCTTC. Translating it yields CSVATLRGTSGSQEATFEQFF.

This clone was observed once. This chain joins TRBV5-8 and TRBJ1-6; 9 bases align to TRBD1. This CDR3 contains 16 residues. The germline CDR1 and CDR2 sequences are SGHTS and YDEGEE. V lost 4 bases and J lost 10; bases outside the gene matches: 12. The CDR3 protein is CASSPGVGQGLSPLHF. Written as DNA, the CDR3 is TGTGCCAGCAGCCCCGGGGTTGGACAGGGGTTATCACCCCTCCACTTT. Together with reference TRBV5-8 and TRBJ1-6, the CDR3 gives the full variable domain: EAGVTQSPTHLIKTRGQQATLRCSPISGHTSVYWYQQALGLGLQFLLWYDEGEERNRGNFPPRFSGRQFPNYSSELNVNALELEDSALYLCASSPGVGQGLSPLHFGNGTRLTVT.

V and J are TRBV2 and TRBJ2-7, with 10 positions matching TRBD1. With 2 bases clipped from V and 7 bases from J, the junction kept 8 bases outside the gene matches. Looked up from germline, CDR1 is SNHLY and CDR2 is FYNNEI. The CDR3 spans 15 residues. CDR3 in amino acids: CASSEFGTGVEEQYF. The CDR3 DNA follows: TGTGCCAGCAGTGAATTTGGGACAGGGGTGGAGGAGCAGTACTTC.

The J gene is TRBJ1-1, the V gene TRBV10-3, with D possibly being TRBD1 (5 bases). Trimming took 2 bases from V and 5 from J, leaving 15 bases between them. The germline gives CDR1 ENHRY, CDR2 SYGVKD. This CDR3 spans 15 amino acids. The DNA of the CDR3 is TGTGCCATCAGTGAGAACGGGGGGTTGGGTACTGAAGCTTTCTTT. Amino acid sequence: CAISENGGLGTEAFF.

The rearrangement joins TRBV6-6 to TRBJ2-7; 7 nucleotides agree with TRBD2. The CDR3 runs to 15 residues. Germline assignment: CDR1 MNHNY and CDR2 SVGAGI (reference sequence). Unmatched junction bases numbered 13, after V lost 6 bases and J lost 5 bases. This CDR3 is CASSRLGGSGDEQYF. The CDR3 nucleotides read TGTGCCAGCAGCCGACTTGGAGGGAGCGGGGACGAGCAGTACTTC.

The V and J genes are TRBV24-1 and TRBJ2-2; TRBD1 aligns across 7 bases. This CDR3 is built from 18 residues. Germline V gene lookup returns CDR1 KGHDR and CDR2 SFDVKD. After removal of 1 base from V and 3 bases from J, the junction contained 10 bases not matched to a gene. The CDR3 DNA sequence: TGTGCCACCAGTGATTTTTATGAACAGGGGTGGGACACCGGGGAGCTGTTTTTT. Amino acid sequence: CATSDFYEQGWDTGELFF.

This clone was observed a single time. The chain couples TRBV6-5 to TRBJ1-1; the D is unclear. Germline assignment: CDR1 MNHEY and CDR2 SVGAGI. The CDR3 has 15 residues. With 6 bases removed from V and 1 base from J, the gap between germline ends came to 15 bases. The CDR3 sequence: CASSRASGGNTEAFF. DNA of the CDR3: TGTGCCAGCAGCCGCGCTAGTGGAGGGAACACTGAAGCTTTCTTT.

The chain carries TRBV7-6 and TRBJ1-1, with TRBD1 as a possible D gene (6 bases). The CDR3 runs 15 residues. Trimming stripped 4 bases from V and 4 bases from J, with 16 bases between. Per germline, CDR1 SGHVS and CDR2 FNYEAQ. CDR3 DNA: TGTGCCAGCAGCTCAAGCAATGGGGGCGGCACTGAAGCTTTCTTT. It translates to CASSSSNGGGTEAFF.

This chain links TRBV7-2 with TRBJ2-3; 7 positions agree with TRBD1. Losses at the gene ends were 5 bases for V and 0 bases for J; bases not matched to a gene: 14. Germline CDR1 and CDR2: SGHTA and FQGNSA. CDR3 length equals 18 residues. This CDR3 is CASSTPSSGGASTDTQYF. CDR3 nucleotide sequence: TGTGCCAGCAGCACACCTTCTTCAGGGGGTGCTAGCACAGATACGCAGTATTTT.

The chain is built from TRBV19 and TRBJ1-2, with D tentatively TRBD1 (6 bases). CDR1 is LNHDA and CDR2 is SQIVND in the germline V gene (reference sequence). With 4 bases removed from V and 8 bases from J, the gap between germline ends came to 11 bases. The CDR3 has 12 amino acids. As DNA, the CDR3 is TGTGCCAGTAGTAACTACAGGGACGGCTACACCTTC. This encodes CASSNYRDGYTF. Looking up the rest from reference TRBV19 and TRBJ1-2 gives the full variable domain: DGGITQSPKYLFRKEGQNVTLSCEQNLNHDAMYWYRQDPGQGLRLIYYSQIVNDFQKGDIAEGYSVSREKKESFPLTVTSAQKNPTAFYLCASSNYRDGYTFGSGTRLTVV.

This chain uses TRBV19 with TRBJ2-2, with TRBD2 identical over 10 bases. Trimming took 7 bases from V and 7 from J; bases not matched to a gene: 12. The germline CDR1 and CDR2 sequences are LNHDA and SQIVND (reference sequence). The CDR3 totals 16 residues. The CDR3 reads CASTQWTSGASGELFF. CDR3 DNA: TGTGCCAGTACCCAATGGACTAGCGGTGCAAGCGGGGAGCTGTTTTTT.

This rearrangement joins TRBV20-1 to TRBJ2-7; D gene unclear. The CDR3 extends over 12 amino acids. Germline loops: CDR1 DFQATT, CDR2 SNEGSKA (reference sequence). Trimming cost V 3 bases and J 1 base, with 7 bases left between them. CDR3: CSASLTSYEQYF. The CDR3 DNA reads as TGCAGTGCTAGTCTCACTTCCTACGAGCAGTACTTC.

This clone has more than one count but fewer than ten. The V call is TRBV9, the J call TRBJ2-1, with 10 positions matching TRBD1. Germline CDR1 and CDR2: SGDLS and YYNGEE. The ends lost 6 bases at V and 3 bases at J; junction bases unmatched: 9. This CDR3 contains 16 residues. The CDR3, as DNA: TGTGCCAGCACCCAAGCGGGGACAGGGGTCTACAATGAGCAGTTCTTC. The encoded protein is CASTQAGTGVYNEQFF.

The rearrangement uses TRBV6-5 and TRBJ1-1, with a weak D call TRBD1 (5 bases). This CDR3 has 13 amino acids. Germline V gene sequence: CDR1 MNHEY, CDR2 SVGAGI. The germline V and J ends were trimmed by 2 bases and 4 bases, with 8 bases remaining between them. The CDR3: CASSYGAATEAFF. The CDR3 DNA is TGTGCCAGCAGTTACGGGGCAGCCACTGAAGCTTTCTTT.

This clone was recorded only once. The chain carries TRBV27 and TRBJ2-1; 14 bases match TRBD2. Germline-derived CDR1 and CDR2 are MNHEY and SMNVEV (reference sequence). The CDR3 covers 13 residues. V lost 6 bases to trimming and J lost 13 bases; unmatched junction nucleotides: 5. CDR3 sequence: CASRTSGGAFQFF. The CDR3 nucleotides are TGTGCCAGCAGGACTAGCGGGGGGGCGTTCCAGTTCTTC.

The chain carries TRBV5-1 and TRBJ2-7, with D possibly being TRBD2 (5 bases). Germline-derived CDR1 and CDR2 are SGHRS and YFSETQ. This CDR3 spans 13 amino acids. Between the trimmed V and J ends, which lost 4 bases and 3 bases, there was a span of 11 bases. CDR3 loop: CASSRGSHYEQYF. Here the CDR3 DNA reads TGCGCCAGCAGCCGAGGGTCACACTACGAGCAGTACTTC.